What follows are 23 T cell receptor beta chains derived from one specimen sequenced in a study of blood T cells in healthy people across ages. A second roughly 6 to 12 cycle PCR used barcoded and J-beta primers. MiXCR was run by TCRdb on the 5' RACE reads, yielding one entry per CDR3 protein. The sample yields 700,000 to 850,000 distinct CDR3 sequences, about 53% seen once. Sequenced: blood. These TCRs come from a man at least 80 years old in good health.

Only a few counts were recorded for this clonotype. The rearrangement links TRBV6-6 to TRBJ1-2; D gene ambiguous. Between the trimmed V and J ends, which lost 0 bases and 8 bases, there was a span of 13 bases. The CDR3 spans 14 residues. The V gene's germline CDR1 is MNHNY and CDR2 SVGAGI (reference sequence). DNA of the CDR3: TGTGCCAGCAGTTACTCGAATGCCCCGGGAGGCTACACCTTC. Protein: CASSYSNAPGGYTF.

This sequence joins TRBV24-1 and TRBJ2-5, with D perhaps matching TRBD1 (6 bases). Trimming took off 7 bases at V and 3 bases at J, with 8 bases between the two ends. The CDR3 spans 12 residues. The V gene's germline CDR1 is KGHDR and CDR2 SFDVKD. The CDR3 sequence: CATSPGEETQYF. The CDR3, as DNA: TGTGCCACCAGCCCAGGGGAAGAGACCCAGTACTTC.

The CDR3, as DNA: TGTGCCAGCAGTATGACTAGCGGCCAAGAGACCCAGTACTTC. The encoded protein is CASSMTSGQETQYF. The chain links TRBV27 to TRBJ2-5; TRBD2 matches 9 bases. The CDR3 runs to 14 residues. The V segment lost 5 bases and the J segment 1 base; nucleotides outside the gene matches: 2. Per germline, CDR1 MNHEY and CDR2 SMNVEV (reference sequence).

This clonotype is a singleton in its sample. V is TRBV4-2 and J is TRBJ2-7; perhaps TRBD1 as D (6 bases). Germline assignment: CDR1 LGHNA and CDR2 YNFKEQ. The V end lost 2 bases, the J end lost 0 bases, and 11 bases lay between the germline ends. The CDR3 length is 15 residues. CDR3 residues: CASSQSGTSSYEQYF. The CDR3 DNA reads as TGTGCCAGCAGCCAATCCGGGACATCCTCCTACGAGCAGTACTTC.

The rearrangement uses TRBV7-3 and TRBJ2-3; either TRBD1 or TRBD2 may fit D (5 bases each). Trimming took 5 bases from V and 5 from J, leaving 11 bases between them. From germline, CDR1 is SGHTA and CDR2 FQGTGA. This CDR3 has 13 residues. CDR3: CASSIRDGDTQYF. The DNA for the CDR3 is TGTGCCAGCAGCATAAGGGACGGAGATACGCAGTATTTT.

This chain links TRBV29-1 with TRBJ1-5; 8 nucleotides agree with TRBD1. J lost 5 bases, V lost 6 bases, and 6 bases had no gene match. The CDR3 contains 13 residues. CDR1 is SQVTM, CDR2 ANQGSEA, per germline. CDR3 loop: CSVATGGDQPQHF. CDR3 coding DNA: TGCAGCGTGGCAACAGGGGGGGATCAGCCCCAGCATTTT.

This clonotype has only a few counts. J is TRBJ2-1 and V is TRBV9; 15 bases agree with TRBD2. V shed 4 bases, J shed 9 bases, and the junction held 5 bases outside the gene matches. Germline loops: CDR1 SGDLS, CDR2 YYNGEE. The CDR3 runs 15 residues. CDR3 amino acids: CASSPRTSGRGEQFF. The DNA of the CDR3 is TGTGCCAGCAGCCCCCGGACTAGCGGGAGGGGTGAGCAGTTCTTC.

In this sample, this clonotype turned up a few times. The V gene is TRBV5-1, the J gene TRBJ2-7, with D uncertain. Germline V gives CDR1 SGHRS, CDR2 YFSETQ. V dropped 4 bases and J dropped 1 base, with 12 bases sitting between them. The CDR3 consists of 14 residues. CDR3 amino acids: CASSQLLGSYEQYF. For the CDR3, the DNA is TGCGCCAGCAGCCAACTGCTGGGGTCCTACGAGCAGTACTTC. The variable domain in full, with the rest retrieved from reference TRBV5-1 and TRBJ2-7, is KAGVTQTPRYLIKTRGQQVTLSCSPISGHRSVSWYQQTPGQGLQFLFEYFSETQRNKGNFPGRFSGRQFSNSRSEMNVSTLELGDSALYLCASSQLLGSYEQYFGPGTRLTVT.

This chain joins TRBV5-6 and TRBJ1-1; tentative D call: TRBD1 (5 bases). The CDR3 totals 14 residues. V lost 0 bases to trimming and J lost 3 bases, with 9 bases between them. Germline values: CDR1 SGHDT, CDR2 YYEEEE. CDR3 sequence reads: CASSLVGADTEAFF. The CDR3 DNA sequence: TGTGCCAGCAGCTTGGTAGGGGCGGACACTGAAGCTTTCTTT.

V usage is TRBV20-1 and J usage is TRBJ1-1; D ambiguous. V lost 3 bases and J 0 bases, leaving 11 bases between the germline ends. The CDR3 runs to 14 residues. The germline CDR1 and CDR2 sequences are DFQATT and SNEGSKA (reference sequence). The CDR3, as DNA: TGCAGTGCTAGCAGGTATGGGGTGAACACTGAAGCTTTCTTT. This sequence encodes CSASRYGVNTEAFF.

The rearrangement joins TRBV7-2 to TRBJ1-2; maybe TRBD1 (5 bases). This CDR3 contains 15 residues. V dropped 5 bases and J dropped 4 bases, with 17 bases sitting between them. Germline-derived CDR1 and CDR2 are SGHTA and FQGNSA. DNA for the CDR3: TGTGCCAGCAGCCCACGTAGCGGGGGAGTCTATGGCTACACCTTC. Translating it yields CASSPRSGGVYGYTF. Full variable domain (remainder filled in from reference TRBV7-2 and TRBJ1-2): GAGVSQSPSNKVTEKGKDVELRCDPISGHTALYWYRQSLGQGLEFLIYFQGNSAPDKSGLPSDRFSAERTGGSVSTLTIQRTQQEDSAVYLCASSPRSGGVYGYTFGSGTRLTVV.

The chain uses TRBV7-2 and TRBJ1-2, with D possibly matching TRBD1 (6 bases). Germline CDR1 reads SGHTA; CDR2 reads FQGNSA. The CDR3 runs to 15 residues. Trimming took 0 bases from V and 6 from J, leaving 14 bases between them. For the CDR3, the DNA is TGTGCCAGCAGCTTAGCCCCAGGGGACGGGAATGGCTACACCTTC. Translation: CASSLAPGDGNGYTF.

This clonotype came up a few times. The chain combines TRBV6-2 or TRBV6-3 with TRBJ2-3; TRBD2 matches 16 bases. Germline trimming cut 8 bases from V and 4 bases from J; bases unmatched to any gene: 12. The CDR3 contains 18 residues. Germline V gene sequence: CDR1 MNHEY, CDR2 SVGEGT. The chain's CDR3 is CASDSEPGLAGGSDTQYF. The CDR3, as DNA: TGTGCCAGCGACAGCGAACCGGGACTAGCGGGAGGGTCAGATACGCAGTATTTT.

The J gene is TRBJ2-5, the V gene TRBV28, with D possibly TRBD2 on 5 matching bases. The CDR3 has 13 amino acids. Trimming took off 7 bases at V and 1 base at J, with 10 bases between the two ends. The germline V gene encodes CDR1 MDHEN and CDR2 SYDVKM. CDR3 residues: CASIRGRQETQYF. The CDR3 bases are TGTGCCAGCATCCGCGGGCGCCAAGAGACCCAGTACTTC.

The chain uses TRBV7-9 and TRBJ2-7; 9 positions agree with TRBD1. Germline V gene lookup returns CDR1 SEHNR and CDR2 FQNEAQ (reference sequence). This CDR3 contains 15 residues. After removal of 4 bases from V and 3 bases from J, the junction contained 7 bases not matched to a gene. CDR3 sequence reads: CASSSAQGQGYEQYF. CDR3 sequence (DNA): TGTGCCAGCAGCTCAGCCCAGGGACAGGGCTACGAGCAGTACTTC.

The chain joins TRBV28 to TRBJ2-7, with a possible D match to TRBD1 (6 bases). This CDR3 region has 14 residues. V was cut by 5 bases and J by 3 bases, with 14 bases left in between. Germline CDR1 reads MDHEN; CDR2 reads SYDVKM. Here the CDR3 reads CASSPARGSYEQYF. The CDR3 DNA sequence: TGTGCCAGCAGTCCGGCTAGGGGGAGCTACGAGCAGTACTTC.

This clonotype was detected only a few times. The V and J genes are TRBV20-1 and TRBJ2-1; no firm D call. The length of the CDR3 is 14 residues. Germline V gives CDR1 DFQATT, CDR2 SNEGSKA (reference sequence). Trimming took 6 bases from V and 5 from J, leaving 17 bases between them. Here the CDR3 reads CSAKGWTVNNEQFF. The CDR3 nucleotides read TGCAGTGCGAAAGGGTGGACGGTAAACAATGAGCAGTTCTTC.

This chain links TRBV10-3 with TRBJ1-5; D perhaps matches TRBD1 (6 bases). This CDR3 has 16 residues. Between the trimmed V and J ends, which lost 0 bases and 1 base, there was a span of 10 bases. Germline loops: CDR1 ENHRY, CDR2 SYGVKD. The CDR3 here is CAISESTGASNQPQHF. CDR3 coding DNA: TGTGCCATCAGTGAGTCGACGGGGGCAAGCAATCAGCCCCAGCATTTT.

V usage is TRBV5-1 and J usage is TRBJ1-2; TRBD1 agrees at 10 bases. Losses at the gene ends were 4 bases for V and 7 bases for J; bases not matched to a gene: 10. The CDR3 runs 15 residues. The germline V gene has CDR1 SGHRS and CDR2 YFSETQ. The CDR3 loop reads CASSPPGQGRGGYTF. The CDR3 DNA is TGCGCCAGCAGCCCCCCGGGACAGGGGCGAGGTGGCTACACCTTC.

The sample holds a few counts of this clonotype. The chain combines TRBV9 with TRBJ2-1; D unresolved. This CDR3 has 14 residues. The germline V and J ends were trimmed by 0 bases and 9 bases, with 13 bases remaining between them. Germline CDR1 and CDR2: SGDLS and YYNGEE. In nucleotides, the CDR3 is TGTGCCAGCAGCGTAGCTACGACGCCTGGTGAGCAGTTCTTC. Its translation is CASSVATTPGEQFF.

This sequence joins TRBV15 and TRBJ2-4; 8 bases align to TRBD2. TRBJ2-7 matches the DNA end more closely, so the J call is doubtful. Germline V gene sequence: CDR1 LNHNV, CDR2 YYDKDF (reference sequence). The CDR3 length is 20 residues. The DNA of the CDR3 is TGTGCCACCAGCAGATCCTTTCCCGCCTTGAGGAGCGGGAGACCCTACGAGCAGTACTTC. It encodes CATSRSFPALRSGRPYEQYF.

This clonotype has just a few counts. The V call is TRBV29-1, the J call TRBJ2-1; 7 bases match TRBD1. This CDR3 has 17 amino acids. The germline gives CDR1 SQVTM, CDR2 ANQGSEA. V dropped 4 bases and J dropped 0; count of bases not matched to a gene: 12. The CDR3 sequence: CSVGQGVWATSYNEQFF. The CDR3 region has the DNA TGCAGCGTTGGGCAGGGGGTCTGGGCGACCTCCTACAATGAGCAGTTCTTC.

The genes are TRBV28 and TRBJ2-5; either TRBD1 or TRBD2 may supply D (5 bases each). Judging by the DNA end, TRBJ2-7 fits better; the J call may be wrong. This CDR3 is 13 amino acids long. The germline V gene encodes CDR1 MDHEN and CDR2 SYDVKM. CDR3 nucleotides: TGTGCCAGTAGAGGGGCGGCAAGTTACGAGCAGTACTTC. Encoded protein: CASRGAASYEQYF.